These 10 T cell receptor beta chains share one sample of origin, sequenced in a study of neoadjuvant anti-PD-1 for oral cavity cancer. Using immunoSEQ multiplex PCR, the repertoire was profiled, and TCRdb retains in-frame clones only, with some absent. Among about 13,000 clones listed, 70% were seen once. As to time point: after neoadjuvant nivolumab, at surgical resection. Specimen: PBMCs, collected after nivolumab (anti-PD-1) treatment. The receptors here all came from a person between 40 and 85 years old with oral cavity squamous cell carcinoma.

The chain has TRBV2 and TRBJ2-2; weak D call: TRBD1 (5 bases). Trimming removed 2 bases at V and 6 bases at J, with 13 bases between. Germline V gene lookup returns CDR1 SNHLY and CDR2 FYNNEI. This CDR3 comprises 15 residues. The CDR3 loop reads CASSETRTGPGELFF. The DNA of the CDR3 is TGTGCCAGCAGTGAAACAAGAACAGGCCCCGGGGAGCTGTTTTTT.

The chain has TRBV15 and TRBJ1-1; D is unresolved. The CDR3 runs to 13 residues. CDR1 and CDR2 from the germline V gene are LNHNV and YYDKDF (reference sequence). V lost 1 base and J lost 1, with 4 bases in between. CDR3 bases: TGTGCCACCAGCAGAGTGGCGAACACTGAAGCTTTCTTT. Its translation: CATSRVANTEAFF. Filled out from reference TRBV15 and TRBJ1-1, the complete variable domain reads DAMVIQNPRYQVTQFGKPVTLSCSQTLNHNVMYWYQQKSSQAPKLLFHYYDKDFNNEADTPDNFQSRRPNTSFCFLDIRSPGLGDTAMYLCATSRVANTEAFFGQGTRLTVV.

The rearrangement joins TRBV6-5 to TRBJ1-1; the D gene is possibly TRBD1 (6 bases). The CDR3 is 14 amino acids. Trimming cost V 6 bases and J 5 bases, with 16 bases left between them. Germline-derived CDR1 and CDR2 are MNHEY and SVGAGI. CDR3 sequence: CASSYHREGTEAFF. CDR3 nucleotide sequence: TGTGCCAGCAGCTACCACAGGGAGGGGACTGAAGCTTTCTTT.

The chain links TRBV30 to TRBJ2-5, with D possibly being TRBD2 (6 bases). The CDR3 is 11 residues long. Germline CDR1 reads GTSNPN; CDR2 reads SVGIG (reference sequence). Trimming removed 7 bases at V and 5 bases at J, with 11 bases between. The CDR3 loop is CASGGMETQYF. The CDR3 DNA follows: TGTGCCTCGGGCGGGATGGAGACCCAGTACTTC.

In its sample, this clone was seen a few times. The chain has TRBV7-8 and TRBJ2-5; possibly TRBD1 for D (6 bases). V was clipped by 5 bases and J by 6 bases, with 19 bases between them. CDR3 length: 15 residues. Germline V CDR1 and CDR2: SGHVS, FQNEAQ. The CDR3 reads CASSLEAQGDKTQYF. The CDR3 bases are TGTGCCAGCAGCCTTGAGGCACAGGGAGACAAGACCCAGTACTTC.

The chain links TRBV7-2 to TRBJ2-3; D not resolved. Germline V gene data show CDR1 as SGHTA and CDR2 as FQGNSA. V was trimmed by 1 base and J by 2 bases, leaving 10 bases between them. The CDR3 has 15 residues. In DNA form, the CDR3 reads TGTGCCAGCAGCTTAGTATCGGGCGTCACAGATACGCAGTATTTT. It encodes CASSLVSGVTDTQYF.

This chain joins TRBV7-2 and TRBJ2-3, with 7 bases matching TRBD2. V was pared by 2 bases and J by 5 bases, with 4 bases of the junction left unmatched. This CDR3 region has 14 residues. Germline V CDR1 and CDR2: SGHTA, FQGNSA. The CDR3 reads CASSLMGGIDTQYF. CDR3 nucleotides: TGTGCCAGCAGCTTAATGGGAGGGATAGATACGCAGTATTTT.

The V and J genes are TRBV6-5 and TRBJ2-3, with 8 bases fitting TRBD2. The J segment lost 8 bases and the V segment lost 6 bases, leaving 10 bases of the junction unmatched. This CDR3 has 14 residues. Germline loops: CDR1 MNHEY, CDR2 SVGAGI. Here the CDR3 reads CASRPGLVLGTQYF. The CDR3 nucleotides are TGTGCCAGCAGACCGGGACTAGTGTTGGGTACGCAGTATTTT.

The chain is built from TRBV6-5 and TRBJ1-4, with unresolved D. Trimming pared 3 bases from V and 4 bases from J, leaving 12 bases between. The germline CDR1 and CDR2 sequences are MNHEY and SVGAGI. The CDR3 runs 15 residues. The CDR3 nucleotides read TGTGCCAGCAGTTATCGAGTTGAGTATAATGAAAAACTGTTTTTT. Amino acids: CASSYRVEYNEKLFF.

The chain is built from TRBV28 and TRBJ1-4; TRBD1 aligns across 7 bases. The ends lost 1 base at V and 4 bases at J; junction bases unmatched: 9. The CDR3 is made up of 17 amino acids. Germline V gene sequence: CDR1 MDHEN, CDR2 SYDVKM. CDR3 DNA: TGTGCCAGCAGTTTATCAAGCCTAGGGACAGATAATGAAAAACTGTTTTTT. Translated, it gives CASSLSSLGTDNEKLFF.